These 32 T cell receptor beta chains came from one sample sequenced in a study of somatic mutations in cytotoxic T cells in rheumatoid arthritis. Only in-frame clones appear in the TCRdb table, and some are missing; sequencing was by immunoSEQ multiplex PCR. The repertoire includes 13,000 or so clones, about 68% of them detected once, and around 28% sits in the top ten. Sample: CD8+ T cells sorted from blood. The receptor source for this set is an adult with rheumatoid arthritis.

This clone came up once. CDR3 protein: CASSVGSNTEAFF. The CDR3 DNA follows: TGTGCCAGCAGCGTTGGGTCGAACACTGAAGCTTTCTTT. The chain has TRBV5-4 and TRBJ1-1, with unresolved D. From germline, CDR1 is SGHNT and CDR2 YYREEE (reference sequence). This CDR3 is 13 amino acids long. Trimming pared 4 bases from V and 1 base from J, leaving 8 bases between.

The V gene is TRBV5-6, the J gene TRBJ1-2; 7 bases are a match to TRBD1. This CDR3 region has 15 residues. Looked up from germline, CDR1 is SGHDT and CDR2 is YYEEEE. With V trimmed by 4 bases and J by 3 bases, 9 bases remained unmatched. The CDR3 loop is CASSDGTAKYYGYTF. The CDR3 DNA sequence: TGTGCCAGCAGCGACGGGACAGCCAAATACTATGGCTACACCTTC.

The count of this clone is one. The gene calls are TRBV30 and TRBJ2-2; possibly TRBD2 for D (5 bases). The CDR3 length is 13 residues. The germline V gene encodes CDR1 GTSNPN and CDR2 SVGIG (reference sequence). Trimming removed 5 bases from V and 5 bases from J, with 12 bases in between. The CDR3 sequence: CAWAWTVTGELFF. For the CDR3, the DNA is TGTGCCTGGGCCTGGACTGTAACCGGGGAGCTGTTTTTT.

CDR3 sequence reads: CASSQATEAFF. CDR3 coding DNA: TGCGCCAGCAGCCAGGCTACAGAAGCTTTCTTT. The rearrangement joins TRBV4-1 to TRBJ1-1, with D hard to call. Trimming shortened V by 3 bases and J by 8 bases, and 7 bases separated the two germline ends. This CDR3 region has 11 residues. Germline loops: CDR1 MGHRA, CDR2 YSYEKL.

The rearrangement joins TRBV30 to TRBJ1-5, with D maybe TRBD1 (6 bases). Germline values: CDR1 GTSNPN, CDR2 SVGIG (reference sequence). The V end lost 3 bases, the J end lost 3 bases, and 15 bases lay between the germline ends. This CDR3 has 15 residues. This CDR3 reads CAWRLGGAINQPQHF. As DNA, the CDR3 is TGTGCCTGGAGGCTGGGGGGGGCTATCAATCAGCCCCAGCATTTT.

Only one count was recorded for this clone. The CDR3 loop is CASSARTGGTEAFF. The DNA of the CDR3 is TGTGCCAGCAGCGCCCGGACAGGGGGCACTGAAGCTTTCTTT. This chain connects TRBV9 to TRBJ1-1; TRBD1 agrees at 10 bases. The CDR3 contains 14 residues. The V gene end was trimmed by 3 bases and the J gene end by 4 bases; junction bases not matched to a gene: 3. In germline, CDR1 is SGDLS, CDR2 YYNGEE.

The chain is built from TRBV2 and TRBJ1-6; 8 nucleotides match TRBD1. The CDR3 is 14 residues long. V was pared by 5 bases and J by 9 bases, with 6 bases of the junction left unmatched. Per germline, CDR1 SNHLY and CDR2 FYNNEI. The CDR3 region has the DNA TGTGCCAGCAGTCCGGACAGGGAGAGTTCACCCCTCCACTTT. Encoded protein: CASSPDRESSPLHF. Based on the CDR3 plus reference TRBV2 and TRBJ1-6, the full variable domain is EPEVTQTPSHQVTQMGQEVILRCVPISNHLYFYWYRQILGQKVEFLVSFYNNEISEKSEIFDDQFSVERPDGSNFTLKIRSTKLEDSAMYFCASSPDRESSPLHFGNGTRLTVT.

The chain is built from TRBV28 and TRBJ1-1; 9 positions match TRBD1. The trim removed 10 bases at V and 5 bases at J, leaving 8 bases unmatched. The CDR3 runs to 13 residues. Germline V lookup: CDR1 MDHEN, CDR2 SYDVKM. CDR3 in amino acids: CAISRDRATEAFF. In DNA form, the CDR3 reads TGTGCCATCAGCCGGGACAGGGCGACTGAAGCTTTCTTT.

The J gene is TRBJ1-1, the V gene TRBV4-1; unclear D gene. The CDR3 has 13 amino acids. V was shortened by 5 bases and J by 0 bases, with 7 bases between the two germline ends. The germline CDR1 and CDR2 sequences are MGHRA and YSYEKL. CDR3 in amino acids: CASSGRVNTEAFF. The CDR3 DNA is TGCGCCAGCAGCGGCCGGGTGAACACTGAAGCTTTCTTT.

The CDR3 sequence: CASSHPGQGNTEAFF. For the CDR3, the DNA is TGCGCCAGCAGCCACCCGGGACAGGGGAACACTGAAGCTTTCTTT. The chain is built from TRBV4-1 and TRBJ1-1; 9 positions agree with TRBD1. Germline-derived CDR1 and CDR2 are MGHRA and YSYEKL. J lost 1 base, V lost 3 bases, and 3 bases had no gene match. CDR3 size: 15 residues.

V and J are TRBV2 and TRBJ2-5; 10 positions match TRBD2. CDR1 and CDR2 (germline): SNHLY, FYNNEI. CDR3 length: 17 amino acids. V was pared by 5 bases and J by 3 bases, with 12 bases of the junction left unmatched. In nucleotides, the CDR3 is TGTGCCAGCAGTTTTTCGCTGGAGCGGGGGGGCGAAGAGACCCAGTACTTC. Translating gives CASSFSLERGGEETQYF.

This chain links TRBV13 with TRBJ2-7, with D perhaps being TRBD1 or TRBD2 (5 bases each). The CDR3 is made up of 14 amino acids. The V gene lost 0 bases and the J gene lost 3 bases, with 9 bases spanning the gap. The germline V gene encodes CDR1 PRHDT and CDR2 FYEKMQ (reference sequence). The CDR3 loop is CASSLGRGGYEQYF. DNA of the CDR3: TGTGCCAGCAGCTTAGGGAGGGGCGGCTACGAGCAGTACTTC.

The V and J genes are TRBV10-1 and TRBJ2-5; 12 bases agree with TRBD1. Germline CDR1 and CDR2: WNHNN and SYGVQD (reference sequence). The J segment lost 4 bases and the V segment lost 3 bases, leaving 6 bases of the junction unmatched. CDR3 length: 16 amino acids. The CDR3 spells CASSEGTGGERETQYF. The CDR3, as DNA: TGCGCCAGCAGTGAAGGGACAGGGGGCGAGAGAGAGACCCAGTACTTC.

This chain connects TRBV13 to TRBJ1-6, with TRBD1 as a possible D gene (5 bases). The germline V gene encodes CDR1 PRHDT and CDR2 FYEKMQ (reference sequence). The CDR3 sequence is 16 residues long. Trimming took 5 bases from V and 9 from J, leaving 20 bases between them. CDR3 sequence reads: CASSPVGLMGGSPLHF. As DNA, the CDR3 is TGTGCCAGCAGCCCCGTGGGGCTCATGGGAGGTTCACCCCTCCACTTT.

The chain employs TRBV6-5 and TRBJ2-5; 7 bases agree with TRBD2. V lost 6 bases, J lost 5 bases, and 9 bases stayed unmatched. The germline CDR1 and CDR2 sequences are MNHEY and SVGAGI. This CDR3 is 14 amino acids long. In nucleotides, the CDR3 is TGTGCCAGCAGCCTACCGTGGGGGGGGGAGACCCAGTACTTC. Translation: CASSLPWGGETQYF.

This clone was picked up a small number of times. In DNA form, the CDR3 reads TGTGCCAGCAGTGACGGGCCCCAAGAGACCCAGTACTTC. Its protein is CASSDGPQETQYF. This sequence joins TRBV6-4 and TRBJ2-5; D ambiguous. CDR3 length equals 13 residues. Trimming left V 2 bases short and J 1 base short, with 5 bases between. The germline CDR1 and CDR2 sequences are MRHNA and SNTAGT.

A note on this clone: In the same sample, other DNA sequences code for this CDR3. J is TRBJ2-1 and V is TRBV9; D uncertain. Germline V lookup: CDR1 SGDLS, CDR2 YYNGEE. The CDR3 totals 12 residues. The V end lost 0 bases, the J end lost 6 bases, and 4 bases lay between the germline ends. CDR3 protein: CASSVGVNEQFF. CDR3 DNA sequence: TGTGCCAGCAGCGTAGGTGTCAATGAGCAGTTCTTC.

The chain combines TRBV4-2 with TRBJ2-1, with D possibly being TRBD2 (7 bases). The CDR3 has 16 residues. Germline lookup yields CDR1 LGHNA and CDR2 YNFKEQ. Deletions cut 0 bases from V and 2 bases from J, with 11 bases between. In DNA, the CDR3 is TGTGCCAGCAGCCAAGATCGGGGGGCGGCCTACAATGAGCAGTTCTTC. Translation gives CASSQDRGAAYNEQFF.

The V and J genes are TRBV28 and TRBJ1-1, with a weak D call TRBD1 (5 bases). CDR1 is MDHEN, CDR2 SYDVKM, per germline. The CDR3 totals 13 residues. V gave up 3 bases and J gave up 6 bases, with 11 bases separating them. The CDR3 DNA follows: TGTGCCAGCAGTTTGAGGGGAAACCCTGAAGCTTTCTTT. This encodes CASSLRGNPEAFF.

This sequence joins TRBV21-1 and TRBJ1-2. TRBV21-1 is designated a pseudogene. The CDR3 consists of 16 residues. CDR3 nucleotides: TGTGCCAGCAGCCCCCGGACCGTCCAATGGAGCTATGGCTACACCTTC. This codes for CASSPRTVQWSYGYTF.

The chain uses TRBV4-1 and TRBJ2-1; D ambiguous. V lost 2 bases and J 12 bases, leaving 17 bases between the germline ends. This CDR3 comprises 14 residues. Germline V gene lookup returns CDR1 MGHRA and CDR2 YSYEKL. CDR3 region: CASSQSPTPTGQFF. In DNA form, the CDR3 reads TGCGCCAGCAGCCAAAGCCCCACCCCCACGGGGCAGTTCTTC.

The genes are TRBV19 and TRBJ2-7; TRBD1 or TRBD2 may be the D gene (5 bases each). V lost 3 bases and J lost 3, with 12 bases in between. This CDR3 comprises 14 residues. Germline V CDR1 and CDR2: LNHDA, SQIVND (reference sequence). Here the CDR3 DNA reads TGTGCCAGTAGTATGGGGGTCGGGTACTACGAGCAGTACTTC. This codes for CASSMGVGYYEQYF.

V gene TRBV4-1 combines with J gene TRBJ2-5; weak D call: TRBD2 (5 bases). The CDR3 has 15 amino acids. V dropped 4 bases and J dropped 1 base, with 13 bases sitting between them. Germline CDR1 reads MGHRA; CDR2 reads YSYEKL. CDR3 in DNA: TGCGCCAGCAGCCGTTATACTAGATCCCAAGAGACCCAGTACTTC. As protein: CASSRYTRSQETQYF.

J is TRBJ1-5 and V is TRBV28; 9 bases fit TRBD1. From germline, CDR1 is MDHEN and CDR2 SYDVKM. The trim removed 8 bases at V and 7 bases at J, leaving 15 bases unmatched. The CDR3 runs 16 residues. The CDR3 protein is CASSRTGGVGSQPQHF. As DNA, the CDR3 is TGTGCCAGCTCGCGAACAGGGGGCGTGGGTTCACAGCCCCAGCATTTT.

This chain uses TRBV28 with TRBJ1-5; D is unclear. The CDR3 is 15 amino acids. Germline CDR1 and CDR2: MDHEN and SYDVKM. The ends were cut back, 7 bases at V and 1 base at J, with 14 bases in the middle. The CDR3 bases are TGTGCCAGCACCTTGGAGGGAGAGAGCAATCAGCCCCAGCATTTT. Protein: CASTLEGESNQPQHF.

The chain combines TRBV7-2 with TRBJ1-3; D uncertain. The CDR3 spans 18 residues. Trimming took 2 bases from V and 0 from J, leaving 17 bases between them. The V gene's germline CDR1 is SGHTA and CDR2 FQGNSA. In DNA, the CDR3 is TGTGCCAGCAGCTTATCCCAAACTGTTACTAGCTCTGGAAACACCATATATTTT. Protein product: CASSLSQTVTSSGNTIYF.

This chain uses TRBV28 with TRBJ1-1, with D tentatively TRBD1 (5 bases). The CDR3 runs to 13 residues. Germline loops: CDR1 MDHEN, CDR2 SYDVKM. V lost 6 bases and J lost 1, with 9 bases in between. CDR3 residues: CASRSTGNTEAFF. The CDR3 DNA is TGTGCCAGCAGGAGCACAGGGAACACTGAAGCTTTCTTT.

This chain connects TRBV15 to TRBJ1-4, with D perhaps matching TRBD1 (5 bases). Germline loops: CDR1 LNHNV, CDR2 YYDKDF (reference sequence). V dropped 1 base and J dropped 3 bases, with 12 bases sitting between them. The CDR3 runs 16 residues. Written as DNA, the CDR3 is TGTGCCACCAGCAGAGGAAGACAGTCCTCTAATGAAAAACTGTTTTTT. Amino acid sequence: CATSRGRQSSNEKLFF.

The chain couples TRBV6-5 to TRBJ1-3; D not certain. V gave up 2 bases and J gave up 0 bases, with 8 bases separating them. The CDR3 sequence is 15 residues long. CDR1 and CDR2 (germline): MNHEY, SVGAGI. The DNA for the CDR3 is TGTGCCAGCAGTTACGGATCCGGCTCTGGAAACACCATATATTTT. It encodes CASSYGSGSGNTIYF.

This clone was found a few times. The CDR3 bases are TGCAGCGTTGGTGAGACAGCCTATGGCTACACCTTC. Translation: CSVGETAYGYTF. V is TRBV29-1 and J is TRBJ1-2; D might be TRBD1 (5 bases). Trimming took 4 bases from V and 4 from J, leaving 10 bases between them. The CDR3 is 12 residues long. Germline values: CDR1 SQVTM, CDR2 ANQGSEA.

The chain is built from TRBV7-9 and TRBJ2-7, with D tentatively TRBD1 (5 bases). V lost 1 base, J lost 0 bases, and 13 bases lay in between. The CDR3 has 16 amino acids. Per the germline V gene, CDR1 is SEHNR and CDR2 is FQNEAQ (reference sequence). In DNA form, the CDR3 reads TGTGCCAGCAGCTTAGTGGGGCTGGCCTCCTCCTACGAGCAGTACTTC. It is translated as CASSLVGLASSYEQYF.

V and J are TRBV5-6 and TRBJ2-5, with D perhaps TRBD1 (6 bases). The CDR3 contains 16 residues. Germline loops: CDR1 SGHDT, CDR2 YYEEEE. V lost 1 base, J lost 5 bases, and 18 bases lay in between. The CDR3 sequence is CASSLSLWGQGETQYF. CDR3 coding DNA: TGTGCCAGCAGCTTGTCTCTTTGGGGGCAGGGTGAGACCCAGTACTTC.